Listed below are T cell receptor beta chains from one sample, sequenced in a study of Graves' ophthalmopathy and Graves' hyperthyroidism. TCRdb processed the multiplex PCR reads anew with MiXCR; each CDR3 protein has one entry. The sample lists a few hundred thousand distinct CDR3 sequences, roughly 15% occurring once. Sequencing input: peripheral blood. Source of these receptors: a woman younger than 35 with stable Graves' hyperthyroidism. Each CDR3 is given with its conserved first and last residue. D genes are given only for firm matches. Not all rows give a size; the values are once, few, many and, for expanded clones, a class.

D,J,V,size,DNA,CDR3
.,TRBJ1-5,TRBV19,many,TGTGCCAGTAACCCCAGTGGGAGCAATCAGCCCCAGCATTTT,CASNPSGSNQPQHF
TRBD1,TRBJ2-6,TRBV6-5,many,TGTGCCAGCAGTTCCGGGACAGGGGTGAGGGGGGCCAACGTCCTGACTTTC,CASSSGTGVRGANVLTF
.,TRBJ1-1,TRBV20-1,many,TGCAGTGCTAGAGTCTCTGCCGGACCTCGGACTGAAGCTTTCTTT,CSARVSAGPRTEAFF
TRBD1,TRBJ1-2,TRBV6-5,many,TGTGCCGGCAGTTACTGGGGGCGGCCCTCGACAGGGTATGGCTACACCTTC,CAGSYWGRPSTGYGYTF
TRBD1,TRBJ2-7,TRBV11-2,many,TGTGCCAGCAGCTTCCCAGGGACAGAAGCATACGAGCAGTACTTC,CASSFPGTEAYEQYF
.,TRBJ2-7,TRBV19,.,TGTGCCAGTAGTATGGTGTTGGGCCTTGAAGAGCAGTACTTC,CASSMVLGLEEQYF
TRBD1,TRBJ2-5,TRBV7-6,many,TGTGCCAGCAGCCGGAACAGGGGGTTTGGCGAGACCCAGTACTTC,CASSRNRGFGETQYF
.,TRBJ1-5,TRBV19,many,TGTGCCAGTACCCTAAGACAGGTTGTCAATCAGCCCCAGCATTTT,CASTLRQVVNQPQHF
TRBD1,TRBJ2-7,TRBV19,many,TGTGCCAGTAGTCCAGGGACAGGGCCCCTCTACGAGCAGTACTTC,CASSPGTGPLYEQYF
.,TRBJ1-3,TRBV11-2,many,TGTGCCAGCAGCATCACTCCGGGGACCCAGATTAGGAACACCATATATTTT,CASSITPGTQIRNTIYF
.,TRBJ1-1,TRBV11-1,many,TGTGCCAGCAGCTTAACAAGGGCCGCGACCGCTTTCTTT,CASSLTRAATAFF
.,TRBJ1-5,TRBV12-3/TRBV12-4,.,TGTGCCAGCAGCTCAGGGAGCTATCAGCCCCAGCATTTT,CASSSGSYQPQHF
.,TRBJ1-5,TRBV19,few,TGTGCCAGTAGTACCTCGAATAGCAATCAGCCCCAGCATTTT,CASSTSNSNQPQHF
.,TRBJ1-5,TRBV19,many,TGTGCCAGTAGTCCACAAAAGGAGCAGCCCCAGCATTTT,CASSPQKEQPQHF
.,TRBJ2-5,TRBV7-9,many,TGTGCCAGCAGCTTACACAAAGGGACACGTGGTCGAGAGACCCAGTACTTC,CASSLHKGTRGRETQYF
.,TRBJ1-2,TRBV12-5,many,TGTGCTAGTGGTCCCCCGGGAGTTAACCCGCACCGGGAAGGCTACACCTTC,CASGPPGVNPHREGYTF
.,TRBJ1-1,TRBV5-8,many,TGTGCCAGCATGGCAGGGAATGTGGGCCCTGAAGCTTTCTTT,CASMAGNVGPEAFF
.,TRBJ2-7,TRBV12-3/TRBV12-4,many,TGTGCCAGCAGTCCATGGGAGATTTTCGAGCAGTACTTC,CASSPWEIFEQYF
.,TRBJ1-5,TRBV19,many,TGTGCCAGTAGGGACGGTCGGGATCAGCCCCAGCATTTT,CASRDGRDQPQHF
.,TRBJ1-6,TRBV11-1,.,TGTGCCAGCAGCTTGCAGAGGATCAATTCACCCCTCCACTTT,CASSLQRINSPLHF
.,TRBJ2-5,TRBV18,.,TGTGCCAGCTCACCACCGAACGTAGGACGGGAGACCCAGTACTTC,CASSPPNVGRETQYF
.,TRBJ1-2,TRBV19,many,TGTGCCAGCCTCCCAGCGGGAAGCGGGGTCCTCTATGGCTACACCTTC,CASLPAGSGVLYGYTF
.,TRBJ2-7,TRBV5-1,.,TGCGCCACCGCCCGTGGAGTTTCCTACGAGCAGTACTTC,CATARGVSYEQYF
TRBD1,TRBJ1-2,TRBV12-3/TRBV12-4,many,TGTGCCAGCAGTTTAGCCGGACGGGACAGGAGGAAAAATGGCTACACCTTC,CASSLAGRDRRKNGYTF
.,TRBJ1-1,TRBV6-1,many,TGTGCCAGCAGGGGGGCGCCAAGGGCTTTCTTT,CASRGAPRAFF
.,TRBJ2-7,TRBV11-2,.,TGTGCCAGCAGCTTAGATAGGGCCCACTCCTACGAGCAGTACTTC,CASSLDRAHSYEQYF
.,TRBJ2-7,TRBV11-1,.,TGTGCCAGCAGCGTCCGGGGGGCGGAGAGCTCCTACGAGCAGTACTTC,CASSVRGAESSYEQYF
TRBD1,TRBJ2-5,TRBV24-1,few,TGTGCCACCAGTGATTTGCCCGGGACAGCAAAAGAGACCCAGTACTTC,CATSDLPGTAKETQYF
.,TRBJ1-5,TRBV20-1,.,TGCAGTGCTAGAGATCGGCGGGACGTTCCAAGGCAGCCCCAGCATTTT,CSARDRRDVPRQPQHF
.,TRBJ1-1,TRBV9,many,TGTGCCAGCAGCGTATCCATGAACACTGAAGCTTTCTTT,CASSVSMNTEAFF
TRBD1,TRBJ1-5,TRBV6-6,many,TGTGCCAGCAGTCTCATTATGGAGGACAGGGCGGTTGGTTATCAGCCCCAGCATTTT,CASSLIMEDRAVGYQPQHF
.,TRBJ1-1,TRBV19,many,TGTGCCAGTAAGACAGCCTCTCAGGGCACTGAAGCTTTCTTT,CASKTASQGTEAFF
.,TRBJ1-6,TRBV6-1,many,TGTGCCGGACGCGGGGACTCCTATAATTCACCCCTCCACTTT,CAGRGDSYNSPLHF
.,TRBJ1-2,TRBV12-3/TRBV12-4,many,TGTGCCAGCAGGCAGGGGCCCGCAGGCTACACCTTC,CASRQGPAGYTF
.,TRBJ1-1,TRBV12-3/TRBV12-4,many,TGTGCCAGCAGTCTCTGGGGGATTGAAGCTTTCTTT,CASSLWGIEAFF
TRBD2,TRBJ2-7,TRBV6-1,.,TGTGCCGGCAGTAGGGAGGGTTACGAGCAGTACTTC,CAGSREGYEQYF
TRBD1,TRBJ2-7,TRBV19,many,TGTGCCAGTGCTCATCCGGGACAGGGCTACGAGCAGTACTTC,CASAHPGQGYEQYF
TRBD2,TRBJ2-5,TRBV4-2,few,TGTGCCAGCAGCCAAGCGGGACTAGCCCTCGGCGGAGAGACCCAGTACTTC,CASSQAGLALGGETQYF
.,TRBJ2-5,TRBV6-1,many,TGTGCCAGCAGTGAAGAGTTGGACAGCAGCTTTATAGAGACCCAGTACTTC,CASSEELDSSFIETQYF
.,TRBJ1-2,TRBV9,.,TGTGCCAGCAGCGAGGAATCAGGGGATATATATGGCTACACCTTC,CASSEESGDIYGYTF
.,TRBJ1-2,TRBV28,many,TGTGCCAGCAGTACAAAAGAAGGGGTTGGCTACACCTTC,CASSTKEGVGYTF
.,TRBJ1-2,TRBV20-1,.,TGCAGTGCTAGAGATCCAGGGACCACCCCAGCTGCCTTCTATGGCTACACCTTC,CSARDPGTTPAAFYGYTF
.,TRBJ1-1,TRBV20-1,many,TGCAGTGCCACCTTATTCGGTGCTGAAGCTTTCTTT,CSATLFGAEAFF
.,TRBJ1-2,TRBV11-1,.,TGTGCCAGCAGCCACGTCGTAGAGAGGATATCCTGGTATGGCTACACCTTC,CASSHVVERISWYGYTF
TRBD1,TRBJ1-6,TRBV20-1,many,TGCAGTGCTCTCCGGGACAGGGACGATTCACCCCTCCACTTT,CSALRDRDDSPLHF
TRBD1,TRBJ1-1,TRBV12-3/TRBV12-4,many,TGTGCCAGCAGCCTACAGGGGGGGACTGAAGCTTTCTTT,CASSLQGGTEAFF
.,TRBJ2-6,TRBV6-2/TRBV6-3,.,TGTGCCAGCAGTTACCGGCCAGGACACCCCTCTGGGGCCAACGTCCTGACTTTC,CASSYRPGHPSGANVLTF